Below, 7 T cell receptor beta chains from the same sample are listed, as sequenced in a study of cytomegalovirus exposure and HLA in healthy donors. 13 Jbeta primers and 60 Vbeta primers were used for the PCR. TCRdb keeps only in-frame clones here, not all; method: immunoSEQ multiplex PCR. The table has under 200,000 clones, about 79% seen once. Sequencing input: PBMCs. These receptors came from a woman between 45 and 65 years old in good health and CMV-seronegative.

J is TRBJ2-7 and V is TRBV5-8; 9 bases align to TRBD2. The CDR3 is 19 amino acids. Looked up from germline, CDR1 is SGHTS and CDR2 is YDEGEE. V lost 4 bases, J lost 0 bases, and 17 bases stayed unmatched. DNA of the CDR3: TGTGCCAGCAGCCAGCTAGGGGGAAGCGGACTAGCGTACTCCTACGAGCAGTACTTC. Residues: CASSQLGGSGLAYSYEQYF.

The V and J genes are TRBV11-2 and TRBJ2-1; possible D gene TRBD2, 5 bases. This CDR3 has 12 amino acids. The germline gives CDR1 SGHAT, CDR2 FQNNGV. With 3 bases removed from V and 7 bases from J, the gap between germline ends came to 7 bases. The CDR3 coding sequence is TGTGCCAGCAGCTTTTCGGGGAATGAGCAGTTCTTC. Translated, it gives CASSFSGNEQFF. The full variable domain, with the rest looked up from reference TRBV11-2 and TRBJ2-1, is EAGVAQSPRYKIIEKRQSVAFWCNPISGHATLYWYQQILGQGPKLLIQFQNNGVVDDSQLPKDRFSAERLKGVDSTLKIQPAKLEDSAVYLCASSFSGNEQFFGPGTRLTVL.

This clone was observed a handful of times. The chain combines TRBV28 with TRBJ1-5; a possible D gene is TRBD1 (6 bases). This CDR3 spans 13 amino acids. Trimming removed 7 bases from V and 4 bases from J, with 11 bases in between. CDR1 and CDR2 (germline): MDHEN, SYDVKM. DNA for the CDR3: TGTGCCAGCATTTTCCAGGGGAATCAGCCCCAGCATTTT. This sequence encodes CASIFQGNQPQHF.

Details on this clone: The junction departs from germline at one end; a sequencing error may be responsible. Different DNA sequences within this sample yield the same CDR3. This chain uses TRBV19 with TRBJ1-1; D perhaps matches TRBD1 (6 bases). Germline V gives CDR1 LNHDA, CDR2 SQIVND (reference sequence). This CDR3 contains 14 residues. The CDR3 DNA reads as TGTGCCAGTAGTCCCCCGTGGGGACAAACTGAGGCTTTCTTT. Residues: CASSPPWGQTEAFF.

The rearrangement uses TRBV19 and TRBJ2-3; TRBD2 agrees at 7 bases. V lost 6 bases, J lost 4 bases, and 7 bases stayed unmatched. The CDR3 contains 14 residues. CDR1 and CDR2 from the germline V gene are LNHDA and SQIVND (reference sequence). The CDR3 sequence is CASRRGGNADTQYF. For the CDR3, the DNA is TGTGCCAGTAGAAGGGGAGGGAACGCAGATACGCAGTATTTT.

V and J are TRBV7-9 and TRBJ2-5; 7 bases agree with TRBD2. Germline V gene data show CDR1 as SEHNR and CDR2 as FQNEAQ (reference sequence). This CDR3 region has 18 residues. The V segment lost 1 base and the J segment 5 bases; nucleotides outside the gene matches: 16. CDR3 sequence: CASSLGAASGALGETQYF. As DNA, the CDR3 is TGTGCCAGCAGCTTAGGGGCGGCTAGCGGAGCACTGGGGGAGACCCAGTACTTC.

CDR3 loop: CASSLVDRGASPLHF. Here the CDR3 DNA reads TGTGCCAGCAGCTTAGTAGACAGGGGGGCTTCACCCCTCCACTTT. This chain uses TRBV7-8 with TRBJ1-6; 9 bases match TRBD1. The CDR3 extends over 15 amino acids. After removal of 1 base from V and 9 bases from J, the junction contained 4 bases not matched to a gene. Germline V CDR1 and CDR2: SGHVS, FQNEAQ.